These T cell receptor beta chains were read from a single sample in a study of blood T cell repertoires in COVID-19. TCRdb's table, derived via immunoSEQ multiplex PCR, lists solely in-frame clones and lacks some. In the table there are around 300,000 clones, over 75% of which are singletons. Source material: peripheral blood. The origin of the receptors is a man aged 50-60 years with active or convalescent COVID-19. Each CDR3 is given with its conserved first and last residue. A D gene is named only where the DNA matches it firmly. Size is stated for part of the rows, as once, few or many counts, or as a class when the clone is expanded.

v_gene	abundance	j_gene	d_gene	CDR3aa	CDR3nt
TRBV7-2	NA	TRBJ1-4	NA	CASSLVGADEEKLFF	TGTGCCAGCAGCTTAGTGGGGGCAGATGAAGAAAAACTGTTTTTT
TRBV13	NA	TRBJ2-1	TRBD1	CASSAGTVLRNEQFF	TGTGCCAGCAGCGCCGGGACAGTCCTTCGCAATGAGCAGTTCTTC
TRBV6-2/TRBV6-3	NA	TRBJ1-1	NA	CASSLRGLNTEAFF	TGTGCCAGCAGTTTGAGAGGGTTAAACACTGAAGCTTTCTTT
TRBV2	few	TRBJ1-1	NA	CASSGINRVTEAFF	TGTGCCAGCAGTGGAATCAACAGGGTTACTGAAGCTTTCTTT
TRBV2	NA	TRBJ2-2	NA	CASSEQGPGDTGELFF	TGTGCCAGCAGCGAACAGGGCCCTGGGGACACCGGGGAGCTGTTTTTT
TRBV7-9	NA	TRBJ2-2	TRBD1	CASSWTGTNTGELFF	TGTGCCAGCAGCTGGACAGGGACGAACACCGGGGAGCTGTTTTTT
TRBV29-1	NA	TRBJ1-1	TRBD1	CSVRTGLNTEAFF	TGCAGCGTCCGGACAGGGTTGAACACTGAAGCTTTCTTT
TRBV19	NA	TRBJ2-1	NA	CASSTPGTPAYNEQFF	TGTGCCAGTAGTACCCCCGGGACACCGGCCTACAATGAGCAGTTCTTC
TRBV5-1	NA	TRBJ2-5	NA	CASSLGSTYQETQYF	TGCGCCAGCAGCTTGGGGTCTACCTATCAAGAGACCCAGTACTTC
TRBV29-1	once	TRBJ2-5	TRBD1	CSVRDRGIAETQYF	TGCAGCGTTCGGGACAGGGGGATCGCGGAGACCCAGTACTTC
TRBV10-3	NA	TRBJ2-3	TRBD1	CAISGPGQGGDTQYF	TGTGCCATCAGTGGCCCGGGACAGGGCGGAGATACGCAGTATTTT
TRBV27	NA	TRBJ1-5	TRBD1	CASSWDRNQPQHF	TGTGCCAGCAGTTGGGACAGAAATCAGCCCCAGCATTTT
TRBV7-2	few	TRBJ2-7	TRBD2	CASRVAGESEQYF	TGTGCCAGCAGAGTAGCGGGAGAATCCGAGCAGTACTTC
TRBV18	NA	TRBJ2-1	TRBD2	CASSPSTSGGNREQFF	TGTGCCAGCTCACCGTCGACTAGCGGGGGGAATCGCGAGCAGTTCTTC
TRBV28	once	TRBJ2-7	NA	CASSFPLADEQYF	TGTGCCAGCAGTTTCCCCCTCGCGGACGAGCAGTACTTC
TRBV11-3	NA	TRBJ2-5	TRBD2	CASSSGGQETQYF	TGTGCCAGCAGCTCCGGGGGGCAAGAGACCCAGTACTTC